This paragraph covers one T cell receptor beta chain sequence. The V gene end was trimmed by 6 bases and the J gene end by 8 bases; junction bases not matched to a gene: 10. The germline V gene encodes CDR1 ENHRY and CDR2 SYGVKD. CDR3 size: 16 residues. The sample originates from a study of T cells in Graves' hyperthyroidism and ophthalmopathy. Researchers amplified the TCR beta CDR3 regions from RNA transcripts. First-round RT-PCR of the TCR CDR3 relied on the HTBI primer set. TCRdb fed the multiplex PCR reads into MiXCR, producing one record per CDR3 protein. The sample has approximately 600,000 distinct CDR3 sequences, 15% to 20% seen once. Diagnostic assessment was based on clinical symptoms, serum thyroxine and TRAb, thyroid ultrasound and orbital computed tomography.

Sequencing was performed on blood. The sequence was obtained from a woman younger than 45 with Graves' hyperthyroidism. The chain joins TRBV10-3 to TRBJ2-1; 13 positions match TRBD2. CDR3 amino acids: CAISPGTSGIKDEQFF. CDR3 coding DNA: TGTGCCATCAGCCCCGGGACTAGCGGGATTAAGGATGAGCAGTTCTTC.